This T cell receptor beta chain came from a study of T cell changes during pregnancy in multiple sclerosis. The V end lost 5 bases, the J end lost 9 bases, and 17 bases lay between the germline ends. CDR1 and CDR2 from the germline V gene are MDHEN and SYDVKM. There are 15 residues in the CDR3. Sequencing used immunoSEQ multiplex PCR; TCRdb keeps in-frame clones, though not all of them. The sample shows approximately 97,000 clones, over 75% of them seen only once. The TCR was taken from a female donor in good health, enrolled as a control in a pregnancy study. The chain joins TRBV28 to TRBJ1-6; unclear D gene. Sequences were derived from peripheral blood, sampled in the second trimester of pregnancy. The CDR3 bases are TGTGCCAGCAGTCCATCCCCCCGCACCAGTTCACCCCTCCACTTT. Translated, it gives CASSPSPRTSSPLHF. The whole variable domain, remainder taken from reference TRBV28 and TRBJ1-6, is DVKVTQSSRYLVKRTGEKVFLECVQDMDHENMFWYRQDPGLGLRLIYFSYDVKMKEKGDIPEGYSVSREKKERFSLILESASTNQTSMYLCASSPSPRTSSPLHFGNGTRLTVT.